Included here is one TCR beta chain sequence, with context. The table came from immunoSEQ multiplex PCR; TCRdb's copy has only in-frame clones and leaves some out. The table shows approximately 300,000 clones, with 85% occurring only once. Up to 2 weeks before entering the study, exposed participants had met a COVID-19 case. The source of the sample is a study of blood T cell repertoires in COVID-19. Trimming at V came to 4 bases and at J to 3 bases, leaving 8 bases not matched to a gene. CDR3 size: 15 residues. Germline CDR1 and CDR2: SEHNR and FQNEAQ (reference sequence). The receptor was derived from a woman aged 25 to 39 who had been exposed to COVID-19. The J gene is TRBJ2-5, the V gene TRBV7-9, with 7 bases that match TRBD2. The sequenced sample consisted of PBMCs or T cells enriched from blood (not recorded which). The CDR3: CASSWGGRTEETQYF. The CDR3, as DNA: TGTGCCAGCAGCTGGGGGGGTCGAACGGAAGAGACCCAGTACTTC.